These 27 T cell receptor beta chains came from one sample sequenced in a study of neurological immune-mediated disorders. Each CDR3 protein is one row after TCRdb ran MiXCR on the 5' RACE reads. The table lists tens of thousands of distinct CDR3 sequences, over 4% of them singletons. Material: PBMCs. The receptors stem from a man aged 45-65 years with multiple sclerosis.

This clonotype was counted at least ten times. The chain carries TRBV6-5 and TRBJ1-1, with D uncertain. V lost 5 bases to trimming and J lost 1 base, with 8 bases between them. The CDR3 is 13 amino acids. CDR1 and CDR2 from the germline V gene are MNHEY and SVGAGI. The DNA for the CDR3 is TGTGCCAGCAGTCAAACTACGAACACTGAAGCTTTCTTT. The encoded protein is CASSQTTNTEAFF.

Ten or more counts support this clonotype. The chain joins TRBV20-1 to TRBJ1-4; D gene uncertain. V shed 6 bases and J shed 8 bases, with 10 bases lying between them. This CDR3 contains 11 residues. Germline loops: CDR1 DFQATT, CDR2 SNEGSKA (reference sequence). This CDR3 reads CSARYGEKLFF. The DNA of the CDR3 is TGCAGTGCAAGATACGGAGAAAAACTGTTTTTT.

This clonotype was seen many times. The CDR3 nucleotides read TGCAGTGCCCCCCCAGGGGCGGGAGATACGCAGTATTTT. Its translation: CSAPPGAGDTQYF. The rearrangement uses TRBV20-1 and TRBJ2-3, with D perhaps matching TRBD1 (6 bases). Trimming took 6 bases from V and 5 from J, leaving 15 bases between them. In germline, CDR1 is DFQATT, CDR2 SNEGSKA (reference sequence). CDR3 length: 13 residues.

This clonotype was seen ten or more times. The chain has TRBV10-2 and TRBJ1-2; 10 bases line up with TRBD1. With V trimmed by 4 bases and J by 13 bases, 6 bases remained unmatched. The germline V gene has CDR1 WSHSY and CDR2 SAAADI. The CDR3 is 12 amino acids. CDR3 sequence (DNA): TGCGCCAGCAGTGGGACAGGGGGTTGGTCCACCTTC. This translates into CASSGTGGWSTF.

This clonotype was observed many times. The chain joins TRBV4-2 to TRBJ1-1; 8 nucleotides align to TRBD1. Germline V gene data show CDR1 as LGHNA and CDR2 as YNFKEQ. CDR3 size: 16 residues. J lost 3 bases, V lost 1 base, and 7 bases had no gene match. CDR3 loop: CASSQVGGQGYTEAFF. The DNA for the CDR3 is TGTGCCAGCAGCCAAGTTGGAGGACAGGGCTACACTGAAGCTTTCTTT.

Turning to this clonotype: This is likely a read error, given that the CDR3 carries no conserved phenylalanine or tryptophan at its end. The DNA is left out, because the CDR3 cannot be placed on it with certainty; the CDR3 is given as TCRdb lists it. The chain has TRBV12-3 or TRBV12-4 and TRBJ2-7. The CDR3 region is 11 residues in length, termini included. CDR3 protein: CASSLGLYAQI.

The table lists this clonotype with many counts. The J gene is TRBJ2-1, the V gene TRBV7-8; 11 bases fit TRBD2. This CDR3 has 17 amino acids. The germline CDR1 and CDR2 sequences are SGHVS and FQNEAQ. V shed 3 bases, J shed 5 bases, and the junction held 9 bases outside the gene matches. CDR3 DNA sequence: TGTGCCAGCAGCTTGGTCTCTAGCGGGGGGTTCGACAATGAGCAGTTCTTC. Residues: CASSLVSSGGFDNEQFF. Full variable domain (outside the CDR3, taken from reference TRBV7-8 and TRBJ2-1): GAGVSQSPRYKVAKRGQDVALRCDPISGHVSLFWYQQALGQGPEFLTYFQNEAQLDKSGLPSDRFFAERPEGSVSTLKIQRTQQEDSAVYLCASSLVSSGGFDNEQFFGPGTRLTVL.

This clonotype was counted at least ten times. The chain combines TRBV29-1 with TRBJ1-2; 7 bases agree with TRBD1. The CDR3 spans 12 residues. CDR1 and CDR2 from the germline V gene are SQVTM and ANQGSEA. V trimming: 5 bases; J trimming: 4 bases; junction bases outside the gene matches: 4. In nucleotides, the CDR3 is TGCAGCGTTTCTGACAGGGCCTATGGCTACACCTTC. This codes for CSVSDRAYGYTF. The complete variable domain, with remaining parts taken from reference TRBV29-1 and TRBJ1-2, reads SAVISQKPSRDICQRGTSLTIQCQVDSQVTMMFWYRQQPGQSLTLIATANQGSEATYESGFVIDKFPISRPNLTFSTLTVSNMSPEDSSIYLCSVSDRAYGYTFGSGTRLTVV.

Ten or more counts support this clonotype. The chain carries TRBV7-9 and TRBJ1-1; possible D gene TRBD1, 5 bases. V was pared by 0 bases and J by 0 bases, with 8 bases between. This CDR3 spans 15 amino acids. CDR1 is SEHNR, CDR2 FQNEAQ, per germline (reference sequence). CDR3 coding DNA: TGTGCCAGCAGCTTAGCCGGGACCCTGAACACTGAAGCTTTCTTT. The encoded protein is CASSLAGTLNTEAFF.

On this clonotype: Given the absence of the conserved phenylalanine or tryptophan at the CDR3 end, a read error is likely. The V gene is TRBV20-1, the J gene TRBJ2-5, with 10 bases that match TRBD2. Germline V lookup: CDR1 DFQATT, CDR2 SNEGSKA (reference sequence). This CDR3 is built from 14 residues. J gave up 5 bases and V 2 bases, and 5 bases lay outside the gene matches. In DNA form, the CDR3 reads TGCAGTGCTAGACCCCTAGCGGGGGTGGAGACCCAGTACAAC. Protein product: CSARPLAGVETQYN.

V gene TRBV3-1 combines with J gene TRBJ2-3, with TRBD2 matching 12 bases. The germline gives CDR1 LGHDT, CDR2 YNNKEL (reference sequence). The length of the CDR3 is 16 residues. V lost 4 bases to trimming and J lost 3 bases; unmatched junction nucleotides: 5. The CDR3 nucleotides read TGTGCCAGCAGCCTTGCACTAGCGGGAGGAACAGATACGCAGTATTTT. Encoded protein: CASSLALAGGTDTQYF.

In this sample, this clonotype turned up many times. The chain recombines TRBV12-3 or TRBV12-4 with TRBJ2-1; 15 bases line up with TRBD2. Trimming at V came to 5 bases and at J to 6 bases, leaving 2 bases not matched to a gene. This CDR3 has 15 amino acids. The CDR3 loop is CASSPGLAGGNEQFF. CDR3 in DNA: TGTGCCAGCAGTCCGGGACTAGCGGGGGGCAATGAGCAGTTCTTC.

This clonotype occurred many times. V usage is TRBV5-6 and J usage is TRBJ2-7; the D gene is possibly TRBD1 (5 bases). The CDR3 runs 14 residues. Trimming shortened V by 5 bases and J by 3 bases, and 15 bases separated the two germline ends. From germline, CDR1 is SGHDT and CDR2 YYEEEE. The CDR3 spells CASSLWMGLYEQYF. In DNA, the CDR3 is TGTGCCAGCAGTTTATGGATGGGGCTCTACGAGCAGTACTTC.

This clonotype was observed many times. V usage is TRBV29-1 and J usage is TRBJ2-5; D uncertain. V was shortened by 4 bases and J by 2 bases, with 8 bases between the two germline ends. This CDR3 contains 12 residues. In germline, CDR1 is SQVTM, CDR2 ANQGSEA. Here the CDR3 reads CSVAPQQETQYF. In DNA, the CDR3 is TGCAGCGTTGCTCCGCAGCAAGAGACCCAGTACTTC.

There are many counts of this clonotype. This chain joins TRBV7-9 and TRBJ1-2; D is possibly TRBD1 (5 bases). This CDR3 is built from 13 residues. V shed 4 bases and J shed 4 bases, with 10 bases lying between them. Germline CDR1 and CDR2: SEHNR and FQNEAQ (reference sequence). The CDR3 nucleotides read TGTGCCAGCAGCTCCCGACAGCCCTATGGCTACACCTTC. This gives the protein CASSSRQPYGYTF.

The rearrangement links TRBV20-1 to TRBJ2-1; 8 bases map to TRBD2. V lost 4 bases, J lost 4 bases, and 12 bases stayed unmatched. Germline CDR1 is DFQATT and CDR2 is SNEGSKA (reference sequence). This CDR3 has 16 amino acids. This chain's CDR3 is CSAKDLAGAHYNEQFF. The CDR3 nucleotides read TGCAGTGCTAAGGACCTAGCGGGTGCCCATTACAATGAGCAGTTCTTC.

This clonotype has more than one count but fewer than ten. The chain recombines TRBV4-2 with TRBJ1-5; D not resolved. Per the germline V gene, CDR1 is LGHNA and CDR2 is YNFKEQ. V lost 0 bases to trimming and J lost 9 bases, with 12 bases between them. The CDR3 length is 14 residues. In DNA, the CDR3 is TGTGCCAGCAGCCAAGATGGGAAAGATACGCCCCAGCATTTT. Protein sequence: CASSQDGKDTPQHF.

This clonotype has ten or more counts. The rearrangement uses TRBV28 and TRBJ2-1; 13 bases match TRBD2. The junction had 15 bases not matched to a gene; V was cut back by 7 bases and J by 9 bases. The germline V gene encodes CDR1 MDHEN and CDR2 SYDVKM. CDR3 length: 17 residues. The CDR3: CASTSPRGLAGTSEQFF. Here the CDR3 DNA reads TGTGCCAGCACAAGTCCCCGGGGACTAGCGGGGACAAGTGAGCAGTTCTTC.

This clonotype was detected ten times or more. V usage is TRBV27 and J usage is TRBJ2-5, with unresolved D. The length of the CDR3 is 15 residues. Trimming left V 2 bases short and J 3 bases short, with 13 bases between. Germline assignment: CDR1 MNHEY and CDR2 SMNVEV (reference sequence). The CDR3 nucleotides are TGTGCCAGCAGTTTAGGGTCGTTCCGGGAAGAGACCCAGTACTTC. This translates into CASSLGSFREETQYF.

This clonotype was seen many times. The rearrangement uses TRBV5-1 and TRBJ1-1; D might be TRBD1 (5 bases). CDR1 is SGHRS, CDR2 YFSETQ, per germline. The CDR3 length is 16 residues. The V end lost 7 bases, the J end lost 1 base, and 20 bases lay between the germline ends. The DNA of the CDR3 is TGCGCCAGCTCATACGGCGGGGGTAATAAGAACACTGAAGCTTTCTTT. It is translated as CASSYGGGNKNTEAFF.

In its sample, this clonotype was seen a few times. This chain uses TRBV20-1 with TRBJ2-7; a weak D match, TRBD1 (6 bases). CDR1 and CDR2 from the germline V gene are DFQATT and SNEGSKA (reference sequence). The CDR3 extends over 15 amino acids. V dropped 0 bases and J dropped 3 bases, with 15 bases sitting between them. CDR3 coding DNA: TGCAGTGCTAGAGACCCCAGGGGATCCCTCTACGAGCAGTACGTC. The encoded protein is CSARDPRGSLYEQYV.

This clonotype has at least ten counts. The chain joins TRBV5-1 to TRBJ2-1, with TRBD2 matching over 8 bases. V gave up 5 bases and J gave up 8 bases; unmatched junction bases: 12. Germline-derived CDR1 and CDR2 are SGHRS and YFSETQ. The CDR3 is made up of 15 amino acids. This CDR3 is CASRPTGTSGDEQFF. CDR3 DNA sequence: TGCGCCAGCAGGCCGACCGGGACTAGTGGCGATGAGCAGTTCTTC.

This clonotype showed up many times. The gene calls are TRBV5-1 and TRBJ2-5, with 9 bases aligning to TRBD2. Trimming cost V 4 bases and J 4 bases; bases outside gene matches: 8. Germline V gene lookup returns CDR1 SGHRS and CDR2 YFSETQ. The CDR3 covers 15 residues. CDR3 region: CASSGARGGRETQYF. CDR3 in DNA: TGCGCCAGCAGCGGGGCGCGGGGGGGCCGAGAGACCCAGTACTTC.

This clonotype was recorded a few times. Germline is not matched at one junction end, which may reflect a read error. V usage is TRBV9 and J usage is TRBJ1-5, with 8 positions matching TRBD1. Per germline, CDR1 SGDLS and CDR2 YYNGEE. The CDR3 consists of 14 residues. CDR3 region: CASSAGQGGQPQNF. The CDR3 region has the DNA TGTGCCAGCAGCGCCGGACAGGGTGGACAGCCCCAGAATTTT.

This clonotype has only a few counts. The CDR3 bases are TGTGCCAGCTCACGGGACTTTGGTCAGCCCCAGCATTTT. Protein sequence: CASSRDFGQPQHF. The genes are TRBV18 and TRBJ1-5; tentatively, D is TRBD1 (5 bases). The CDR3 extends over 13 amino acids. Germline loops: CDR1 KGHSH, CDR2 LQKENI. The germline V and J ends were trimmed by 4 bases and 6 bases, with 10 bases remaining between them.

The rearrangement uses TRBV18 and TRBJ2-1; 7 bases map to TRBD2. Trimming removed 3 bases from V and 5 bases from J; junction bases left unmatched: 10. CDR1 is KGHSH and CDR2 is LQKENI in the germline V gene. The CDR3 covers 16 residues. Written as DNA, the CDR3 is TGTGCCAGCTCACCTGTAAGGCGGGGGAGCCACAATGAGCAGTTCTTC. This translates into CASSPVRRGSHNEQFF.

This chain links TRBV7-3 with TRBJ2-1; D may be TRBD1 (6 bases). The CDR3 extends over 16 amino acids. Germline V CDR1 and CDR2: SGHTA, FQGTGA. The V end was cut by 1 base, the J end by 0 bases, with 10 bases between. The CDR3 bases are TGTGCCAGCAGCTTAAATAGGGGGAGCTCCTACAATGAGCAGTTCTTC. Its protein is CASSLNRGSSYNEQFF.